The sequence of this TCR beta chain was determined in a study of blood T cell repertoires in COVID-19. The CDR3 is 15 residues long. Germline values: CDR1 SGDLS, CDR2 YYNGEE. V shed 4 bases, J shed 4 bases, and the junction held 5 bases outside the gene matches. TCRdb's table, derived via immunoSEQ multiplex PCR, lists solely in-frame clones and lacks some. The sample yields approximately 76,000 clones, about 88% seen once. The sequence was obtained from a human donor in a cohort sampled during active COVID-19. V gene TRBV9 combines with J gene TRBJ2-7; 13 bases align to TRBD2. Sequenced sample: peripheral blood. The CDR3 coding sequence is TGTGCCAGCAGCTCAGGACTAGCGGGAGATTACGAGCAGTACTTC. Translating it yields CASSSGLAGDYEQYF.